One sample yielded the 4 T cell receptor beta chains listed below, sequenced in a study of T cells after yellow fever vaccination. TCRdb reanalysed the 5' RACE reads using MiXCR and keeps one entry per CDR3 protein. The sample has about 200,000 distinct CDR3 sequences; approximately 3% are singletons. Sequences were derived from CD4+ T cells sorted from PBMCs, sampled 10 days after the yellow fever booster vaccination. The receptors derive from a man aged 18-30 years who received the YFV17D yellow fever vaccine.

This clonotype was seen more than once but under ten times. The chain employs TRBV12-3 or TRBV12-4 and TRBJ1-5; D is ambiguous. This CDR3 has 12 residues. The ends were cut back, 7 bases at V and 7 bases at J, with 11 bases in the middle. The CDR3: CASNPIRQPQHF. The CDR3 DNA follows: TGTGCCAGCAACCCAATCAGACAGCCCCAGCATTTT.

This clonotype has a count of ten or more. This chain joins TRBV7-2 and TRBJ2-3, with 7 positions matching TRBD2. Germline trimming cut 4 bases from V and 6 bases from J; bases unmatched to any gene: 10. The germline CDR1 and CDR2 sequences are SGHTA and FQGNSA. The CDR3 spans 15 residues. CDR3 in DNA: TGTGCCAGCAGCTCCGTATCGCGGGGGTATGATACGCAGTATTTT. It is translated as CASSSVSRGYDTQYF. Together with reference TRBV7-2 and TRBJ2-3, the CDR3 gives the full variable domain: GAGVSQSPSNKVTEKGKDVELRCDPISGHTALYWYRQSLGQGLEFLIYFQGNSAPDKSGLPSDRFSAERTGGSVSTLTIQRTQQEDSAVYLCASSSVSRGYDTQYFGPGTRLTVL.

This clonotype appeared a few times. The chain links TRBV7-2 to TRBJ2-3; tentatively, D is TRBD2 (5 bases). The CDR3 has 15 amino acids. The V gene lost 1 base and the J gene lost 4 bases, with 12 bases spanning the gap. Germline V gene sequence: CDR1 SGHTA, CDR2 FQGNSA. The chain's CDR3 is CASSLGSSLADTQYF. The DNA of the CDR3 is TGTGCCAGCAGCTTAGGGTCTAGCCTTGCAGATACGCAGTATTTT.

V usage is TRBV5-1 and J usage is TRBJ2-1; 8 positions agree with TRBD2. The germline V gene has CDR1 SGHRS and CDR2 YFSETQ. Losses at the gene ends were 1 base for V and 8 bases for J; bases not matched to a gene: 8. This CDR3 has 15 amino acids. The CDR3 reads CASSLSPAGEYEQFF. The CDR3 DNA reads as TGCGCCAGCAGCTTGTCTCCAGCGGGGGAGTATGAGCAGTTCTTC.